Below are 6 T cell receptor beta chains sequenced from a single sample in a study of shared clonotypes between healthy human individuals. Some clones are missing from TCRdb's copy, which holds only in-frame ones; the method was immunoSEQ multiplex PCR. The sample yields just over 2,000,000 clones, roughly 94% seen once. Sequencing input: naive CD4+ T cells sorted from blood. Subset meaning: CD45RA+ positively selected. All receptors derive from a man younger than 35 in good health.

This clone was detected only once. The J gene is TRBJ1-3, the V gene TRBV18, with D hard to call. CDR1 KGHSH and CDR2 LQKENI come from the germline V gene. This CDR3 comprises 15 residues. The V end lost 0 bases, the J end lost 2 bases, and 8 bases lay between the germline ends. The CDR3 loop is CASSPPGQTGNTIYF. The CDR3 region has the DNA TGTGCCAGCTCACCACCGGGCCAAACTGGAAACACCATATATTTT. The variable domain in full, with the rest retrieved from reference TRBV18 and TRBJ1-3, is NAGVMQNPRHLVRRRGQEARLRCSPMKGHSHVYWYRQLPEEGLKFMVYLQKENIIDESGMPKERFSAEFPKEGPSILRIQQVVRGDSAAYFCASSPPGQTGNTIYFGEGSWLTVV.

Only one count was recorded for this clone. V usage is TRBV28 and J usage is TRBJ1-4; the D is unclear. V was cut by 7 bases and J by 2 bases, with 11 bases left in between. The CDR3 length is 14 residues. CDR1 MDHEN and CDR2 SYDVKM come from the germline V gene. CDR3 DNA: TGTGCCAGCACAATTCAGCTCACTAATGAAAAACTGTTTTTT. Residues: CASTIQLTNEKLFF.

The chain combines TRBV7-9 with TRBJ2-7; D remains unclear. Germline V gives CDR1 SEHNR, CDR2 FQNEAQ (reference sequence). The CDR3 consists of 14 residues. Trimming pared 2 bases from V and 5 bases from J, leaving 13 bases between. The CDR3: CASSLYKSWDEQYF. The CDR3 DNA follows: TGTGCCAGCAGCTTATATAAAAGTTGGGACGAGCAGTACTTC.

The chain combines TRBV5-1 with TRBJ1-2, with a weak D call TRBD1 (5 bases). The germline CDR1 and CDR2 sequences are SGHRS and YFSETQ. The CDR3 has 12 residues. The V end lost 3 bases, the J end lost 8 bases, and 11 bases lay between the germline ends. CDR3 DNA sequence: TGCGCCAGCAGCTCCGGGACCCGCGGCTACACCTTC. This codes for CASSSGTRGYTF.

Here the CDR3 reads CASSEQGSNEQYF. Written as DNA, the CDR3 is TGCGCCAGCAGTGAACAGGGGTCCAACGAGCAGTACTTC. The chain carries TRBV10-2 and TRBJ2-7, with TRBD1 matching 7 bases. Trimming removed 3 bases from V and 5 bases from J; junction bases left unmatched: 4. The CDR3 extends over 13 amino acids. Germline CDR1 reads WSHSY; CDR2 reads SAAADI.

The rearrangement uses TRBV19 and TRBJ2-2; D perhaps matches TRBD2 (5 bases). Looked up from germline, CDR1 is LNHDA and CDR2 is SQIVND (reference sequence). V lost 7 bases and J 7 bases, leaving 16 bases between the germline ends. This CDR3 has 14 amino acids. CDR3 loop: CASTDNWRYGELFF. The CDR3 bases are TGTGCCAGTACTGACAATTGGAGGTACGGGGAGCTGTTTTTT.